Only one count was recorded for the clone carrying this T cell receptor beta chain. Antigen unknown. The sample originates from a study of a mutant IDH1 vaccine in newly diagnosed glioma. Study summary: Before enrollment, the patients had been treated with radiotherapy alone, temozolomide alone, or both together. Most of them had received both.

Germline V lookup: CDR1 MGHDK, CDR2 SYGVNS. This CDR3 is 15 amino acids long. V lost 1 base, J lost 7 bases, and 4 bases stayed unmatched. Study outcomes and limitations: Altogether, 85% to 95% of patients exhibited vaccine-induced immune responses. The authors found pseudoprogression apparently unrelated to changes in top peripheral T cell clonotypes.

Sequencing was performed with immunoSEQ multiplex PCR; in TCRdb, only in-frame clones are kept and a portion is missing. The sample holds roughly 60,000 clones, 84% seen once. Time point here: week 11, during vaccination. A 20-mer mutant IDH1 peptide at 300 ug was injected subcutaneously with topical imiquimod. The sample was PBMCs, taken from a glioma patient whose treatment included an IDH1 peptide vaccine. The rearrangement uses TRBV25-1 and TRBJ1-6; 7 nucleotides line up with TRBD1. This clonotype was sampled from a man under 40 with glioma. The CDR3 is CASSEFRDRNSPLHF. The CDR3 region has the DNA TGTGCCAGCAGTGAATTTCGGGACAGAAATTCACCCCTCCACTTT. Using reference TRBV25-1 and TRBJ1-6 for the parts outside the CDR3, the full variable domain is EADIYQTPRYLVIGTGKKITLECSQTMGHDKMYWYQQDPGMELHLIHYSYGVNSTEKGDLSSESTVSRIRTEHFPLTLESARPSHTSQYLCASSEFRDRNSPLHFGNGTRLTVT.